The entry that follows covers one TCR beta chain sequence. This sample is part of a study of blood T cell repertoires in COVID-19. The wider study: Researchers got acute and convalescent COVID-19 samples from the United States, Italy and Spain. T cells, B-cell-depleted T cells, or PBMCs provided the cDNA or gDNA that served as material.

Only in-frame clones appear in the TCRdb table, and some are missing; sequencing was by immunoSEQ multiplex PCR. Of under 200,000 clones detected, 88% appear once; the ten largest clones hold approximately 2%. Germline V gene lookup returns CDR1 MNHEY and CDR2 SVGEGT. V lost 3 bases to trimming and J lost 6 bases, with 18 bases between them. The CDR3 is 16 residues long. This chain uses TRBV6-2 or TRBV6-3 with TRBJ2-1, with a possible D match to TRBD2 (6 bases). Sequenced sample: peripheral blood. The TCR was taken from a man aged 50-60 years who had recovered from COVID-19. This chain's CDR3 is CASSYGPAGWPNEQFF. CDR3 bases: TGTGCCAGCAGTTATGGGCCAGCGGGTTGGCCCAATGAGCAGTTCTTC.